This passage covers 17 T cell receptor beta chains from one sample sequenced in a study of metastatic and nonmetastatic thyroid tumors. There were no patients who had received any treatment before thyroid surgery. TCRdb re-called the PCR reads with MiXCR. Here the sample spans approximately 30,000 clones, 15% to 20% being singletons. The sequenced sample consisted of blood. The receptor set was obtained from a male donor with papillary thyroid cancer or a benign thyroid nodule (not recorded which). Some clones in this sample may be carry-over from other donors' samples.

This clone was detected a few times. This chain joins TRBV6-1 and TRBJ1-1, with TRBD1 identical over 7 bases. The CDR3 sequence is 14 residues long. Germline values: CDR1 MNHNS, CDR2 SASEGT. J was trimmed by 1 base and V by 10 bases; bases with no gene match: 9. CDR3 DNA sequence: TGTGCCAACATCAAAAGGGGGCCGAACACTGAAGCTTTCTTT. It is translated as CANIKRGPNTEAFF.

This clone was counted ten times or more. The chain recombines TRBV29-1 with TRBJ2-5; TRBD1 matches 9 bases. The CDR3 has 12 residues. CDR1 is SQVTM and CDR2 is ANQGSEA in the germline V gene. The trim removed 6 bases at V and 9 bases at J, leaving 8 bases unmatched. As DNA, the CDR3 is TGCAGCGTCCCACACCGGGACAGGGCCCAGTACTTC. This gives the protein CSVPHRDRAQYF.

By proportion, this clone is medium-sized. The chain joins TRBV6-2 or TRBV6-3 to TRBJ1-6; D remains ambiguous. The CDR3 extends over 14 amino acids. CDR1 is MNHEY, CDR2 SVGEGT, per germline. V lost 6 bases to trimming and J lost 5 bases, with 11 bases between them. CDR3 in DNA: TGTGCCAGCAGCTCAGGACTCGATAATTCACCCCTCCACTTT. It codes for CASSSGLDNSPLHF.

This clone is deemed medium-sized. The chain employs TRBV4-1 and TRBJ2-7; 12 bases fit TRBD1. Looked up from germline, CDR1 is MGHRA and CDR2 is YSYEKL. CDR3 length: 15 amino acids. Trimming cost V 4 bases and J 4 bases; bases outside gene matches: 5. CDR3 sequence reads: CASSLGTGGRYEQYF. Here the CDR3 DNA reads TGCGCCAGCAGCCTGGGGACAGGGGGCAGGTACGAGCAGTACTTC.

A few counts support this clone. This chain uses TRBV2 with TRBJ1-1; D remains unclear. The V gene's germline CDR1 is SNHLY and CDR2 FYNNEI. The CDR3 spans 11 residues. The germline V and J ends were trimmed by 10 bases and 6 bases, with 12 bases remaining between them. As DNA, the CDR3 is TGTGCCACCGTACTCGGTTCTGAAGCTTTCTTT. It translates to CATVLGSEAFF.

Ten or more counts support this clone. J is TRBJ2-1 and V is TRBV20-1; 9 nucleotides agree with TRBD2. CDR1 and CDR2 from the germline V gene are DFQATT and SNEGSKA (reference sequence). The CDR3 contains 15 residues. The CDR3 DNA reads TGCAGCTCATTTAGCGGGAGTGATGGTTCGGATGAGCAGTTCTTC. It codes for CSSFSGSDGSDEQFF.

This clone has ten or more counts. The chain employs TRBV9 and TRBJ2-1; D may be TRBD2 (5 bases). The germline V gene encodes CDR1 SGDLS and CDR2 YYNGEE. Trimming removed 2 bases at V and 3 bases at J, with 12 bases between. The CDR3 is 15 residues long. CDR3 loop: CASSVTLAYYNEQFF. The CDR3 nucleotides read TGTGCCAGCAGCGTTACGTTAGCGTACTACAATGAGCAGTTCTTC.

Remarks on this clone: The junction shows a germline mismatch at one end, possibly a read error. V gene TRBV30 combines with J gene TRBJ2-6; D tentatively fits TRBD1 or TRBD2 (6 bases each). In germline, CDR1 is GTSNPN, CDR2 SVGIG (reference sequence). CDR3 length: 14 amino acids. CDR3 region: CACITGSGANVLTF. The CDR3 DNA sequence: TGTGCCTGCATCACAGGTTCGGGGGCCAACGTCCTTACTTTC.

This clone has a handful of counts. The rearrangement uses TRBV6-6 and TRBJ2-2, with unresolved D. Deletions cut 2 bases from V and 1 base from J, with 5 bases between. From germline, CDR1 is MNHNY and CDR2 SVGAGI (reference sequence). The CDR3 runs 14 residues. The CDR3 reads CASSYIRNTGELFF. The CDR3 bases are TGTGCCAGCAGTTACATCAGGAACACCGGGGAGCTGTTTTTT.

This clone was counted at least ten times. This chain joins TRBV5-1 and TRBJ2-5; the D gene could be TRBD1 or TRBD2 (5 bases each). Trimming left V 4 bases short and J 7 bases short, with 23 bases between. Germline V gene data show CDR1 as SGHRS and CDR2 as YFSETQ. The CDR3 is made up of 16 amino acids. In nucleotides, the CDR3 is TGCGCCAGCAGCACAGGACAACTAGACCTCTGGGGGACCCAGTACTTC. Its translation: CASSTGQLDLWGTQYF.

CDR3 residues: CASSFGHPYEQYF. Written as DNA, the CDR3 is TGTGCCAGCAGTTTTGGACACCCCTACGAGCAGTACTTC. This chain uses TRBV28 with TRBJ2-7, with D perhaps matching TRBD1 (5 bases). Trimming removed 3 bases from V and 2 bases from J, with 8 bases in between. Germline V gene data show CDR1 as MDHEN and CDR2 as SYDVKM. The CDR3 is 13 residues long.

The sample holds many counts of this clone. The chain employs TRBV20-1 and TRBJ2-7; TRBD2 matches at 12 bases. V lost 8 bases, J lost 5 bases, and 7 bases stayed unmatched. Germline loops: CDR1 DFQATT, CDR2 SNEGSKA (reference sequence). The CDR3 runs 13 residues. For the CDR3, the DNA is TGCAGTCCCTCGACTAGCGGGAGACACGAGCAGTACTTC. Translating gives CSPSTSGRHEQYF.

This clone appeared many times. The chain uses TRBV12-3 or TRBV12-4 and TRBJ1-2; no definite D call. Trimming removed 6 bases at V and 1 base at J, with 6 bases between. CDR3 length: 12 amino acids. The CDR3 DNA follows: TGTGCCAGCAGAGCCCTTAACTATGGCTACACCTTC. Translation: CASRALNYGYTF.

This clone was found many times. The chain couples TRBV2 to TRBJ2-7; D is perhaps TRBD1 or TRBD2 (6 bases each). The germline V gene encodes CDR1 SNHLY and CDR2 FYNNEI. V was pared by 10 bases and J by 6 bases, with 13 bases between. The CDR3 is 11 residues long. CDR3 in amino acids: CAINRDFEQYF. The CDR3 DNA follows: TGTGCCATCAACAGGGACTTCGAGCAGTACTTC.

At least ten counts were recorded for this clone. The chain joins TRBV6-1 to TRBJ2-7; D is possibly TRBD2 (8 bases). Trimming took 9 bases from V and 3 from J, leaving 18 bases between them. The CDR3 runs 14 residues. Germline V gene data show CDR1 as MNHNS and CDR2 as SASEGT. The CDR3 reads CASPKGAGGYEQYF. The CDR3 region has the DNA TGTGCCAGTCCCAAGGGGGCGGGGGGCTACGAGCAGTACTTC.

The chain couples TRBV20-1 to TRBJ1-6; D perhaps matches TRBD1 (5 bases). Trimming stripped 0 bases from V and 9 bases from J, with 15 bases between. The CDR3 is 15 amino acids. The germline V gene encodes CDR1 DFQATT and CDR2 SNEGSKA (reference sequence). The CDR3 coding sequence is TGCAGTGCTAGAGATCTCGGGGGATTCGCTTCACCCCTCCACTTT. Translated, it gives CSARDLGGFASPLHF.

The sample holds many counts of this clone. The CDR3 is CASSFPNPETQYF. The CDR3 DNA sequence: TGTGCCAGCAGTTTCCCGAATCCGGAGACCCAGTACTTC. V is TRBV6-1 and J is TRBJ2-5; D remains ambiguous. V lost 5 bases and J 5 bases, leaving 12 bases between the germline ends. The CDR3 is 13 residues long. Germline V gene lookup returns CDR1 MNHNS and CDR2 SASEGT.